The 28 T cell receptor beta chains presented below share a single source sample, sequenced in a study of CD4 and CD8 cells across lung adenocarcinoma regions. In TCRdb, the PCR reads were re-called with MiXCR into one record per CDR3 protein. This sample yields over 15,000 distinct CDR3 sequences, of which 50% are seen a single time; 34% belongs to the top ten. The sequenced sample consisted of CD8+ T cells from the margin of a lung tumor. Receptor source: a male donor with lung adenocarcinoma. The CD4 and CD8 labels of this study may be unreliable.

The chain employs TRBV11-3 and TRBJ2-1; D unresolved. V was shortened by 2 bases and J by 5 bases, with 4 bases between the two germline ends. CDR1 and CDR2 (germline): SGHNT, YENEEA. The CDR3 consists of 12 residues. The CDR3 is CASSLLNNEQFF. CDR3 sequence (DNA): TGTGCCAGCAGCTTACTTAACAATGAGCAGTTCTTC.

This clonotype was seen ten or more times. The rearrangement joins TRBV6-1 to TRBJ2-1; 13 nucleotides agree with TRBD2. Germline V gene lookup returns CDR1 MNHNS and CDR2 SASEGT. The CDR3 totals 15 residues. Trimming at V came to 7 bases and at J to 5 bases, leaving 5 bases not matched to a gene. For the CDR3, the DNA is TGTGCCAGCAATAAAGGACTAGCGGGAGACAATGAGCAGTTCTTC. Translated, it gives CASNKGLAGDNEQFF.

The chain carries TRBV27 and TRBJ2-1; 10 nucleotides agree with TRBD1. This CDR3 has 14 amino acids. Per germline, CDR1 MNHEY and CDR2 SMNVEV (reference sequence). V was pared by 5 bases and J by 10 bases, with 8 bases of the junction left unmatched. In DNA form, the CDR3 reads TGTGCCAGCAGTCGACAGGGGGCATTCTACGAGCAGTTCTTC. It encodes CASSRQGAFYEQFF.

The chain recombines TRBV25-1 with TRBJ2-4; TRBD2 might be the D (7 bases). CDR3 length equals 16 residues. Trimming stripped 8 bases from V and 13 bases from J, with 30 bases between. CDR1 is MGHDK, CDR2 SYGVNS, per germline. The CDR3 DNA sequence: TGTGCCAGCCGGGTGGGGGGGGCCGGTGCCAAAGACACGCAGTACTTC. It specifies CASRVGGAGAKDTQYF.

This clonotype was seen ten or more times. The V and J genes are TRBV7-2 and TRBJ2-1, with TRBD2 matching 11 bases. Germline V lookup: CDR1 SGHTA, CDR2 FQGNSA. J lost 5 bases, V lost 1 base, and 1 base had no gene match. This CDR3 has 15 residues. CDR3 sequence reads: CASSLVAGGNNEQFF. The CDR3 DNA sequence: TGTGCCAGCAGCTTAGTAGCGGGAGGGAACAATGAGCAGTTCTTC.

The table lists this clonotype with a few counts. This chain uses TRBV28 with TRBJ2-1; 9 bases fit TRBD2. The J call could be wrong; TRBJ2-5 is a better fit for the DNA end. This CDR3 spans 14 amino acids. Per germline, CDR1 MDHEN and CDR2 SYDVKM. CDR3 sequence (DNA): TGTGCCAGCAGCCTGGCGGGAGGGGAAGAGACCCAGTACTTC. This encodes CASSLAGGEETQYF.

This clonotype has more than one count but fewer than ten. This chain uses TRBV6-5 with TRBJ2-5, with TRBD2 identical over 12 bases. The end of the DNA is better explained by TRBJ2-1, so the J call may be wrong. The CDR3 runs 16 residues. Germline assignment: CDR1 MNHEY and CDR2 SVGAGI. The CDR3 DNA reads TGTGCCAGCAGTTACAGGACTAGCGGGACACCGTCTACTCAGTTCTTC. Amino acids: CASSYRTSGTPSTQFF.

J is TRBJ2-3 and V is TRBV6-1, with D possibly matching TRBD1 (6 bases). CDR3 length: 15 residues. The germline V and J ends were trimmed by 8 bases and 6 bases, with 21 bases remaining between them. Germline V CDR1 and CDR2: MNHNS, SASEGT. DNA of the CDR3: TGTGCCAGCCGCAGACAGGAAACTTTTGTGGATACGCAGTATTTT. It encodes CASRRQETFVDTQYF.

This clonotype has a handful of counts. This chain links TRBV6-5 with TRBJ2-5, with 16 bases that match TRBD2. The CDR3 totals 18 residues. Looked up from germline, CDR1 is MNHEY and CDR2 is SVGAGI. Unmatched junction bases numbered 6, after V lost 0 bases and J lost 5 bases. The CDR3 bases are TGTGCCAGCAGTTACTCAGGGGGACTAGCGGGAGGGTATGAGACCCAGTACTTC. Translated, it gives CASSYSGGLAGGYETQYF.

V is TRBV6-1 and J is TRBJ1-6; 7 bases agree with TRBD1. J lost 4 bases, V lost 7 bases, and 4 bases had no gene match. Germline V gives CDR1 MNHNS, CDR2 SASEGT. There are 14 residues in the CDR3. Here the CDR3 DNA reads TGTGCCAGCATCAGGGGGAAGTATAATTCACCCCTCCACTTT. Translated: CASIRGKYNSPLHF.

On this clonotype: A much larger clone is a single base away; this may be a read error. This sequence joins TRBV5-1 and TRBJ2-1, with D tentatively TRBD2 (6 bases). The J call is uncertain, as TRBJ2-7 better fits the DNA end. This CDR3 is 13 amino acids long. Germline V gene sequence: CDR1 SGHRS, CDR2 YFSETQ. The CDR3 protein is CASSLSGVYEQYF. In nucleotides, the CDR3 is TGCGCCAGCAGCTTGTCGGGGGTCTACGAGCAGTACTTC.

As to this clonotype: Sequence at one end of the junction differs from germline and may be a read error. The rearrangement uses TRBV10-1 and TRBJ2-5; 7 nucleotides align to TRBD2. Germline CDR1 and CDR2: WNHNN and SYGVQD (reference sequence). The CDR3 has 15 amino acids. CDR3 in DNA: TGCTGCGCGGGGCTTGGGAGCGGGGACCAAGATACCCAGTACTTC. This translates into CCAGLGSGDQDTQYF.

The rearrangement uses TRBV3-1 and TRBJ2-2; 12 bases are shared with TRBD2. CDR3 length: 18 amino acids. V dropped 5 bases and J dropped 11; count of bases not matched to a gene: 18. The germline V gene has CDR1 LGHDT and CDR2 YNNKEL (reference sequence). The chain's CDR3 is CASSNDLGLAGLYDELFF. In DNA, the CDR3 is TGTGCCAGCAGCAATGATCTCGGACTAGCGGGATTGTACGATGAGCTGTTTTTT.

Concerning this clonotype itself: At one end, the junction sequence differs from germline, possibly due to a read error. Here the CDR3 DNA reads TGTGCCAGGGGGGTGGGCGACAAAAACACTCAGTATTTC. Its protein product is CARGVGDKNTQYF. V and J are TRBV6-1 and TRBJ2-3; D may correspond to TRBD1 or TRBD2 (5 bases each). In germline, CDR1 is MNHNS, CDR2 SASEGT. The CDR3 spans 13 residues.

The V call is TRBV6-1, the J call TRBJ2-4; either TRBD1 or TRBD2 may supply D (5 bases each). CDR1 MNHNS and CDR2 SASEGT come from the germline V gene. This CDR3 is 16 amino acids long. V was shortened by 0 bases and J by 12 bases, with 21 bases between the two germline ends. The CDR3 DNA is TGTGCCAGCAGTGAAGCCGGGGCTGTGAGCCGAGACACTCAGTACTTC. Translation: CASSEAGAVSRDTQYF.

This clonotype came up once. The gene calls are TRBV7-3 and TRBJ2-3; 7 bases fit TRBD2. CDR1 is SGHTA and CDR2 is FQGTGA in the germline V gene. The CDR3 is 14 amino acids. Trimming at V came to 2 bases and at J to 2 bases, leaving 1 base not matched to a gene. DNA for the CDR3: TGTGCCAGCAGCTTAGGGACTACCACAGATACGCAGTATTTT. Protein product: CASSLGTTTDTQYF. Looking up the rest from reference TRBV7-3 and TRBJ2-3 gives the full variable domain: GAGVSQTPSNKVTEKGKYVELRCDPISGHTALYWYRQSLGQGPEFLIYFQGTGAADDSGLPNDRFFAVRPEGSVSTLKIQRTERGDSAVYLCASSLGTTTDTQYFGPGTRLTVL.

Comment on this clonotype: Sequence at one end of the junction differs from germline and may be a read error. The V gene is TRBV4-1, the J gene TRBJ2-3; D possibly matches TRBD1 or TRBD2 (5 bases each). The CDR3 sequence is 16 residues long. Germline CDR1 and CDR2: MGHRA and YSYEKL. The CDR3 DNA sequence: TGCGCCAGCAGCCAGACGGGGCACCGAGCCAAAGACACGCAGTATTTC. It codes for CASSQTGHRAKDTQYF.

V and J are TRBV6-8 and TRBJ2-1; D may correspond to TRBD1 or TRBD2 (5 bases each). TRBJ2-4 matches the DNA end more closely, so the J call is doubtful. Germline V gene data show CDR1 as MNHGY and CDR2 as SAAAGT. The CDR3 is 14 residues long. The CDR3 spells CAGITGGEQDIQYF. The CDR3 coding sequence is TGTGCGGGGATCACTGGGGGAGAGCAAGACATTCAGTACTTC.

This clonotype was counted at least ten times. The CDR3 reads CASRVAGGYDTQYF. The CDR3 DNA is TGTGCCAGCAGAGTAGCGGGAGGTTATGATACGCAGTATTTT. The V call is TRBV28, the J call TRBJ2-3; 10 bases are shared with TRBD2. The CDR3 loop spans 14 amino acids. Germline V gives CDR1 MDHEN, CDR2 SYDVKM. The junction had 6 bases not matched to a gene; V was cut back by 6 bases and J by 6 bases.

The CDR3 loop reads CAPRFGAVGQDIQYF. DNA of the CDR3: TGTGCCCCGCGTTTCGGGGCTGTGGGCCAAGACATTCAGTACTTC. The chain employs TRBV10-3 and TRBJ2-4; D possibly matches TRBD1 or TRBD2 (5 bases each). V dropped 11 bases and J dropped 8 bases, with 25 bases sitting between them. CDR1 ENHRY and CDR2 SYGVKD come from the germline V gene. The CDR3 sequence is 15 residues long.

The rearrangement links TRBV6-1 to TRBJ2-5; 7 bases align to TRBD2. The CDR3 loop spans 17 amino acids. Germline CDR1 reads MNHNS; CDR2 reads SASEGT. Trimming cost V 3 bases and J 6 bases; bases outside gene matches: 16. The CDR3 loop is CASSEGGGGSHMKTQYF. As DNA, the CDR3 is TGTGCCAGCAGTGAGGGCGGTGGCGGGAGCCACATGAAGACCCAGTACTTC.

This clonotype was detected only a few times. The chain joins TRBV27 to TRBJ1-2; 10 nucleotides match TRBD1. V trimming: 6 bases; J trimming: 8 bases; junction bases outside the gene matches: 9. Germline CDR1 is MNHEY and CDR2 is SMNVEV (reference sequence). CDR3 size: 14 residues. CDR3 nucleotide sequence: TGTGCCAGCAGCCAGAGACAGGGGGCGGGAGGCTACACCTTC. Protein sequence: CASSQRQGAGGYTF.

J is TRBJ2-4 and V is TRBV6-1; D ambiguous. Trimming took off 7 bases at V and 12 bases at J, with 22 bases between the two ends. Germline V gives CDR1 MNHNS, CDR2 SASEGT. The CDR3 loop spans 14 amino acids. The CDR3 spells CASKQLLTTDTQYF. The CDR3 DNA reads as TGTGCCAGCAAGCAACTACTAACCACAGACACTCAGTACTTC.

The chain recombines TRBV10-3 with TRBJ2-1, with D possibly TRBD1 on 5 matching bases. This CDR3 region has 14 residues. The V end was cut by 11 bases, the J end by 4 bases, with 18 bases between. From germline, CDR1 is ENHRY and CDR2 SYGVKD. As DNA, the CDR3 is TGTGCCTCGAAAGGGGTGGAAGGTTACAATGAGCAGTTCTTC. Its translation is CASKGVEGYNEQFF.

This sequence joins TRBV6-1 and TRBJ2-4, with D maybe TRBD1 (6 bases). V was cut by 2 bases and J by 13 bases, with 33 bases left in between. The CDR3 has 19 amino acids. CDR1 is MNHNS and CDR2 is SASEGT in the germline V gene. CDR3 sequence: CASSEPGNRVVSAKNTQYF. CDR3 coding DNA: TGTGCCAGCAGTGAACCCGGCAACAGGGTGGTAAGTGCCAAAAACACCCAGTACTTC.

V and J are TRBV12-3 or TRBV12-4 and TRBJ2-6, with D uncertain. The V gene lost 2 bases and the J gene lost 0 bases, with 8 bases spanning the gap. This CDR3 region has 16 residues. In DNA form, the CDR3 reads TGTGCCAGCAGTTTAATCGGCCTCTCTGGGGCCAACGTCCTGACTTTC. Protein sequence: CASSLIGLSGANVLTF.

This clonotype was observed once. In DNA, the CDR3 is TGTGCGGGCGACGGGGGCGGTGTCCCAGAGACCCAGTACTTC. Translation: CAGDGGGVPETQYF. V is TRBV28 and J is TRBJ2-5, with D perhaps given as TRBD1 or TRBD2 (6 bases each). Per germline, CDR1 MDHEN and CDR2 SYDVKM. The CDR3 is 14 amino acids.

A few counts support this clonotype. V and J are TRBV5-1 and TRBJ2-5, with 11 bases aligning to TRBD1. Germline CDR1 reads SGHRS; CDR2 reads YFSETQ. The CDR3 consists of 16 residues. The V segment lost 5 bases and the J segment 2 bases; nucleotides outside the gene matches: 8. This chain's CDR3 is CASRPGTGGRQETQYF. The CDR3 DNA reads TGCGCCAGCAGGCCCGGGACAGGGGGAAGGCAAGAGACCCAGTACTTC.